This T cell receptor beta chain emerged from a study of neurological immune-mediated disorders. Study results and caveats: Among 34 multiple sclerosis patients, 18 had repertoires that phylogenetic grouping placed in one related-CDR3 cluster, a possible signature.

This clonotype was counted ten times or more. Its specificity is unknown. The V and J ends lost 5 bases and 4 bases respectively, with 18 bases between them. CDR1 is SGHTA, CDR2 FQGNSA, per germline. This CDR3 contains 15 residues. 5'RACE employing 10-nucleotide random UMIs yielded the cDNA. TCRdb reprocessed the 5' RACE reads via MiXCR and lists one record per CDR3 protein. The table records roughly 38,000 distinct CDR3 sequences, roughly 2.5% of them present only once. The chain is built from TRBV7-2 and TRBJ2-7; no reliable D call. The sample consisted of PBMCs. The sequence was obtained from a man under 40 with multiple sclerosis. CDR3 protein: CASSHPPGRTYEQYF. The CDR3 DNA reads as TGTGCCAGCAGCCACCCTCCCGGACGGACGTACGAGCAGTACTTC. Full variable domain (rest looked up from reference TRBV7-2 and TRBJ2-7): GAGVSQSPSNKVTEKGKDVELRCDPISGHTALYWYRQSLGQGLEFLIYFQGNSAPDKSGLPSDRFSAERTGGSVSTLTIQRTQQEDSAVYLCASSHPPGRTYEQYFGPGTRLTVT.